This T cell receptor (beta chain) was found in a study of vaccination and CD4 T cells after COVID-19. For the study at large: Overlapping spike peptides from SARS-CoV-2, HCoV-NL63, HCoV-OC43 and HCoV-229E served to stimulate the cells.

Germline V gene sequence: CDR1 KGHDR, CDR2 SFDVKD. V lost 3 bases, J lost 7 bases, and 9 bases lay in between. This CDR3 region has 13 residues. Treatment specified: approximately nine-day PBMC culture with coronavirus spike peptide pools or control peptides (ViraFEST assay). Replacement of half the medium with fresh IL-2 medium took place on days 3 and 7. This clonotype was counted between two and nine times. What it binds is not known. The study sequenced cultured CD4+ T cell DNA using the Oncomine TCR Beta short-read assay. TCRdb independently ran MiXCR on the PCR reads; one entry per CDR3 protein. The sample includes 20,000 to 25,000 distinct CDR3 sequences, nearly 55% seen only once; the top ten take about 6.5%. Overall study results and limits: Counts of SARS-CoV-2-reactive clonotypes had a median that went from around 21 to 38, a nonsignificant change.

The source of this sequence is a human donor who had recovered from COVID-19. Source material: CD4+ T cells from blood, cultured in vitro. The J gene is TRBJ2-1, the V gene TRBV24-1, with D hard to call. The CDR3 nucleotides are TGTGCCACCAGTGATGGGGTATTAAATGAGCAGTTCTTC. This encodes CATSDGVLNEQFF.